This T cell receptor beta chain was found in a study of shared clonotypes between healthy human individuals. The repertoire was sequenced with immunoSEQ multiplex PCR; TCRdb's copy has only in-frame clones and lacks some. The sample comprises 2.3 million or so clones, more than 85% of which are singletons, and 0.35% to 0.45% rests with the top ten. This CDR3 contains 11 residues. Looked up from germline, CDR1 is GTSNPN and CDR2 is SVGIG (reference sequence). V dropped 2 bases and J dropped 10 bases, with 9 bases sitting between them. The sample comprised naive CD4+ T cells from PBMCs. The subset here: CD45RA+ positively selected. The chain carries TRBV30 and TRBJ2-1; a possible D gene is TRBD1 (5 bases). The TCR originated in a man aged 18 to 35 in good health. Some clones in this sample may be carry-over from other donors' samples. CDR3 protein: CAWSQGEEQFF. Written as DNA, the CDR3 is TGTGCCTGGAGTCAAGGGGAAGAGCAGTTCTTC.